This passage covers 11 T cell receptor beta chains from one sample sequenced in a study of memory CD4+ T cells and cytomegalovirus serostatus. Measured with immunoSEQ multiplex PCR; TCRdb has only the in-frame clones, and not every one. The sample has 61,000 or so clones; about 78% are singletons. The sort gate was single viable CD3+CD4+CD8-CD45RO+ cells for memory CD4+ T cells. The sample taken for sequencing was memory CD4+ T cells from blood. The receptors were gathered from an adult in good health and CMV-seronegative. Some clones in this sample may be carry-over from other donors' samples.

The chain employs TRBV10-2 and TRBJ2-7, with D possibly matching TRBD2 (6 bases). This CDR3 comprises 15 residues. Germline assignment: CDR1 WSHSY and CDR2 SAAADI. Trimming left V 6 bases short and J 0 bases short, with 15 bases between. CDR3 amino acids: CASRSGGAPSYEQYF. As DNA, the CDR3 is TGCGCCAGCAGATCCGGGGGTGCCCCCTCCTACGAGCAGTACTTC.

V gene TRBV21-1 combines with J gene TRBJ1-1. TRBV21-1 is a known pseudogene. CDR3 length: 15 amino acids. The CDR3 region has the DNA TGTGCCAGCAGCACTAGGGACCCCTTGGGGACTGAAGCTTTCTTT. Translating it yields CASSTRDPLGTEAFF.

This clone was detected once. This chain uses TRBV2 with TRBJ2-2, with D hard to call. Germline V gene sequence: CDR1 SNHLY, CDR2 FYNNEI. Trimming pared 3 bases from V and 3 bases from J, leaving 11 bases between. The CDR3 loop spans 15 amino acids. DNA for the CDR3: TGTGCCAGCAGTGAGTGGCACGGCGACACCGGGGAGCTGTTTTTT. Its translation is CASSEWHGDTGELFF.

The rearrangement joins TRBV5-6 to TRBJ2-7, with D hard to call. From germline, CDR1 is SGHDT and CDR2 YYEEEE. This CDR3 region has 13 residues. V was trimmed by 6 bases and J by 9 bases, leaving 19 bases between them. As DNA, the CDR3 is TGTGCCAGCATCAAAGCCGGGTTGGGTGGGCAGTACTTC. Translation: CASIKAGLGGQYF.

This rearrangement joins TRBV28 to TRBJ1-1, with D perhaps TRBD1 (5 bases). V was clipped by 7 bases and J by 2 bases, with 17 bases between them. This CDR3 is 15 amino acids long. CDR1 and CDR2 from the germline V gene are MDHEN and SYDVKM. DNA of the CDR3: TGTGCCAGCATTATGGCCTCGGGGGGTAACACTGAAGCTTTCTTT. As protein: CASIMASGGNTEAFF. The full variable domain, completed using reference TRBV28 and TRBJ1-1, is DVKVTQSSRYLVKRTGEKVFLECVQDMDHENMFWYRQDPGLGLRLIYFSYDVKMKEKGDIPEGYSVSREKKERFSLILESASTNQTSMYLCASIMASGGNTEAFFGQGTRLTVV.

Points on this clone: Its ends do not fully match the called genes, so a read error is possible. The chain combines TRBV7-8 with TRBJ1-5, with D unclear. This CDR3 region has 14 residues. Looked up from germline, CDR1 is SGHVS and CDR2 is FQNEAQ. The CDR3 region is CASSLEGANQPQHF. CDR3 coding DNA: TGTGCCAGCAGCTTAGAGGGAGCTAATCAGCCCCAGCACTTT.

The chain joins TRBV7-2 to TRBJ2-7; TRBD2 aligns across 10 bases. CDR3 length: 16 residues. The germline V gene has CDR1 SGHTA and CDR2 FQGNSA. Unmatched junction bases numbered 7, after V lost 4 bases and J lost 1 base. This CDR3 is CASSSLTSGLSYEQYF. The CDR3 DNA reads TGTGCCAGCAGCTCGTTGACTAGCGGGCTTTCCTACGAGCAGTACTTC.

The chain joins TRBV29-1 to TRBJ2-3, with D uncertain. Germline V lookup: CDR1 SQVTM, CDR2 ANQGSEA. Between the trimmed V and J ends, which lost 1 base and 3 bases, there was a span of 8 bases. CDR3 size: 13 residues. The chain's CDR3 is CSVEVSGTDTQYF. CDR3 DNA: TGCAGCGTTGAAGTCTCCGGAACAGATACGCAGTATTTT.

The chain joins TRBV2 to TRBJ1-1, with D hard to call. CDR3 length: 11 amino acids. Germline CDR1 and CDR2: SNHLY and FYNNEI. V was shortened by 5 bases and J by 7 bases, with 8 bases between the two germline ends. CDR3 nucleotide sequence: TGTGCCAGCAGTTACGAGCTTGAAGCTTTCTTT. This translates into CASSYELEAFF.

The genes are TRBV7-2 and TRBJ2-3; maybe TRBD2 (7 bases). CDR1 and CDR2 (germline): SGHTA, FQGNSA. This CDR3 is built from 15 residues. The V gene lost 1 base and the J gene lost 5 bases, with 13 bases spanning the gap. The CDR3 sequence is CASSLDGGGLDTQYF. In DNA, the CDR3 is TGTGCCAGCAGCTTAGATGGGGGGGGCTTAGATACGCAGTATTTT.

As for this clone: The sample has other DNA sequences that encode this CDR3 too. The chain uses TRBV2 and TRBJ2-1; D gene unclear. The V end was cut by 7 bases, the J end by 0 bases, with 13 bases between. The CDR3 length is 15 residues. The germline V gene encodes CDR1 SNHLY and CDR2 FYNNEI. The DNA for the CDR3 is TGTGCCAGCAAGGTTCAGGAGAGCTCCTACAATGAGCAGTTCTTC. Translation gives CASKVQESSYNEQFF.